The clone carrying this T cell receptor (beta chain) has more than one count but fewer than ten. The antigen remains unidentified. Construction of TCR beta libraries was performed using quantitative 5'-RACE with molecular barcodes. Each CDR3 protein is one row after TCRdb ran MiXCR on the 5' RACE reads. Of 200,000 to 300,000 distinct CDR3 sequences listed, approximately 9% are singletons. The data belong to a study of CD8 T cells in ankylosing spondylitis. The CDR3 totals 15 residues. The V and J ends lost 1 base and 1 base respectively, with 11 bases between them. In germline, CDR1 is MGHRA, CDR2 YSYEKL. Study results and limitations: There was a TCR beta motif, made of roughly eight highly homologous variants, that appeared characteristic of ankylosing spondylitis blood. The study looked at matched synovial fluid samples from ankylosing spondylitis patients. Disease-linked clones were reported to be significantly enriched there. In reactive arthritis synovial fluid and blood, some motif variants had been reported before.

This sequence was found in a male donor with ankylosing spondylitis or in good health (not recorded which). Input material: blood, either unsorted or a sorted T cell fraction (not recorded which). The chain couples TRBV4-1 to TRBJ2-7; D is possibly TRBD1 or TRBD2 (5 bases each). The CDR3 DNA is TGCGCCAGCAGCCAAGGGGGGACGGCGTCCTACGAGCAGTACTTC. This encodes CASSQGGTASYEQYF.